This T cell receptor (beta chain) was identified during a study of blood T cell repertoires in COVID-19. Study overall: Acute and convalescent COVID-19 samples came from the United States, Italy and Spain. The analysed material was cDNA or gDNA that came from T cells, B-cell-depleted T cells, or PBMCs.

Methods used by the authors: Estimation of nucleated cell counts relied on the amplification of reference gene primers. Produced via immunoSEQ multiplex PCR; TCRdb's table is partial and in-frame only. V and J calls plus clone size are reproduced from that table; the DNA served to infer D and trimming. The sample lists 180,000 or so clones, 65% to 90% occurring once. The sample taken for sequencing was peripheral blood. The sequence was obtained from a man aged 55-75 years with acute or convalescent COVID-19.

CDR3 sequence (DNA): TGTGCCAGCAGGAGAAGCGGGAGAGACTACGAGCAGTACTTC. This gives the protein CASRRSGRDYEQYF. This sequence joins TRBV28 and TRBJ2-7; 8 nucleotides line up with TRBD2. Germline values: CDR1 MDHEN, CDR2 SYDVKM. The CDR3 is made up of 14 amino acids. With V trimmed by 6 bases and J by 3 bases, 7 bases remained unmatched.